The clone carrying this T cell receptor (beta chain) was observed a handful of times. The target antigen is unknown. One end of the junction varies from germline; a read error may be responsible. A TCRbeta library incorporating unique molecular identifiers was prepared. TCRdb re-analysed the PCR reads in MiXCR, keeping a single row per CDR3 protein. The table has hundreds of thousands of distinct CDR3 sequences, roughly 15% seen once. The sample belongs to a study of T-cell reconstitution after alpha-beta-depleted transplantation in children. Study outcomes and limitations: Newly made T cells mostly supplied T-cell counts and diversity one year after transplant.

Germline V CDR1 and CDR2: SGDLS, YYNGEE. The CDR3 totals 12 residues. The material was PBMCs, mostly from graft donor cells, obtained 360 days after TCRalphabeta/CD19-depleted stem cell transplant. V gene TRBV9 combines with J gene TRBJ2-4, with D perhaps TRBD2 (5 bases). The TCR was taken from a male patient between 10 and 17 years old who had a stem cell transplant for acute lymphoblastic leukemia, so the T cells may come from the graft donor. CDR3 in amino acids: CASSVDGETPDF. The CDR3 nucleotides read TGTGCCAGCAGCGTAGATGGGGAGACCCCCGACTTC.